Below, 5 T cell receptor beta chains from the same sample are listed, as sequenced in a study of immune characterization of retroperitoneal liposarcoma. TCRdb passed the PCR reads through MiXCR, listing each CDR3 protein once. There are roughly 11,000 distinct CDR3 sequences in the sample; approximately 24% occur only once, and approximately 9% lies in the top ten. The specimen sequenced was blood. The receptors were sampled from a female donor with retroperitoneal liposarcoma.

This sequence joins TRBV7-2 and TRBJ2-1; D unresolved. The DNA end is more similar to TRBJ2-7, so the J call may be wrong. Germline values: CDR1 SGHTA, CDR2 FQGNSA. CDR3 length: 16 residues. The CDR3 loop reads CASSLDAGTSSYEQYF. For the CDR3, the DNA is TGTGCCAGCAGCTTAGATGCTGGTACAAGCTCCTACGAGCAGTACTTC.

This clonotype was seen at least ten times. This sequence joins TRBV6-2 or TRBV6-3 and TRBJ2-4; 7 nucleotides align to TRBD1. CDR1 MNHEY and CDR2 SVGEGT come from the germline V gene. V lost 3 bases to trimming and J lost 6 bases; unmatched junction nucleotides: 8. This CDR3 is 15 amino acids long. In DNA, the CDR3 is TGTGCCAGCAGTTATGGTCAGGGGGATGTAAACATTCAGTACTTC. As protein: CASSYGQGDVNIQYF.

This chain uses TRBV5-6 with TRBJ2-5; D may be TRBD2 (5 bases). CDR1 and CDR2 from the germline V gene are SGHDT and YYEEEE. The V end was cut by 4 bases, the J end by 4 bases, with 8 bases between. CDR3 size: 12 residues. In nucleotides, the CDR3 is TGTGCCAGCAGCCTACGGGGAGAGACCCAGTACTTC. Encoded protein: CASSLRGETQYF.

This clonotype was seen repeatedly, ten times or more. This sequence may be a read error, since a much larger clone differs from it by one base. The rearrangement links TRBV6-1 to TRBJ2-1, with TRBD2 matching over 14 bases. Gene TRBJ2-7 matches the end of the DNA better, so the J call may be wrong. The CDR3 consists of 15 residues. Germline V CDR1 and CDR2: MNHNS, SASEGT. In nucleotides, the CDR3 is TGTGCCAGCAGTGGACTAGCGGGAGGGGTCAATGAGCAGTACTTC. It specifies CASSGLAGGVNEQYF.

The J gene is TRBJ2-1, the V gene TRBV4-2, with D perhaps matching TRBD1 or TRBD2 (5 bases each). The CDR3 is made up of 17 amino acids. V was trimmed by 1 base and J by 0 bases, leaving 13 bases between them. Germline V gives CDR1 LGHNA, CDR2 YNFKEQ. The CDR3 is CASSQGPGASSYNEQFF. The CDR3 DNA is TGTGCCAGCAGCCAAGGGCCCGGGGCAAGCTCCTACAATGAGCAGTTCTTC.